This T cell receptor beta chain was obtained from a study of Ad26.COV2.S vaccination and SARS-CoV-2 variants. Regarding the study as a whole: Vaccine recipients and placebo recipients showed similar non-spike TCR breadth.

The repertoire was sequenced with immunoSEQ multiplex PCR; TCRdb's copy has only in-frame clones and lacks some. This table holds more than 300,000 clones, 70% to 90% found once. Germline V gene lookup returns CDR1 KGHDR and CDR2 SFDVKD. The CDR3 covers 13 residues. As to this clone: Its antigen is currently unknown. One end of the junction varies from germline; a read error may be responsible.

Treatment reported: about 20 received Ad26.COV2.S at low or high dose, single or two shots; about five received placebo; per-sample allocation not given. Samples analyzed were those drawn on day 63 after the first vaccine or placebo injection. A Boston adult aged 18-55 years was the donor. The sequence was collected from a person aged 18-60 years who received the Ad26.COV2.S COVID-19 vaccine or a placebo. This sample comprised peripheral blood, obtained in a trial of Ad26.COV2.S vaccine versus placebo. V and J are TRBV24-1 and TRBJ2-2; the match to TRBD2 covers 8 bases. The CDR3 protein is CATRGGNSGELFF. Here the CDR3 DNA reads TGTGCCACCCGGGGGGGGAACAGCGGGGAGCTGTTTTTT.